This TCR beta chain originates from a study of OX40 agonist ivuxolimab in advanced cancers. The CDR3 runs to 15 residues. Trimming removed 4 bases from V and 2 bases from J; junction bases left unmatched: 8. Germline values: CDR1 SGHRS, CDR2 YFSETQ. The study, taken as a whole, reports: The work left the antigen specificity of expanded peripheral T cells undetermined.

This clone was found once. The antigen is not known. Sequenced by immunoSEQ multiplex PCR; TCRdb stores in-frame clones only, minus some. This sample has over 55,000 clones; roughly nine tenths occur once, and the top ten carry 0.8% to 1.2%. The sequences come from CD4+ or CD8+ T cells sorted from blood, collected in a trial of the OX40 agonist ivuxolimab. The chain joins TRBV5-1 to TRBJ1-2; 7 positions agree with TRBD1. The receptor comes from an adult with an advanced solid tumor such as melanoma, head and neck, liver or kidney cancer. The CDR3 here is CASSAGGGPNYGYTF. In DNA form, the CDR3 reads TGCGCCAGCAGCGCGGGAGGGGGCCCAAACTATGGCTACACCTTC.